A selection of T cell receptor beta chains follows, all from one sample in a study of blood T cells in healthy people across ages. TCRdb re-analysed the 5' RACE reads in MiXCR, keeping a single row per CDR3 protein. The sample holds 700,000 to 800,000 distinct CDR3 sequences, roughly two fifths seen once. Specimen: blood. All receptors come from an older woman in good health. CDR3s include the opening cysteine and the closing phenylalanine or tryptophan. A D gene is named only where the DNA matches it firmly. Not every row has a clone size; where given, it reads once, few, many or a size class.

cdr3_aa clone_size j_call d_call v_call
CASSVVPGERTQYF - TRBJ2-5 - TRBV9
CASSAGLADNEQYF - TRBJ2-5 TRBD2 TRBV27
CSARVTGSNTEAFF - TRBJ1-1 - TRBV20-1
CASSQTSGLRDTQYF - TRBJ2-3 TRBD2 TRBV4-1
CASSQDRSGWTNEKLFF - TRBJ1-4 - TRBV14
CASSPPMSSGANVLTF - TRBJ2-6 - TRBV18
CSVGRTNRETQYF many TRBJ2-5 - TRBV29-1
CASSFGGGGSVPQETQYF - TRBJ2-5 TRBD2 TRBV5-6
CSARAQTGGISYEQYF - TRBJ2-7 TRBD1 TRBV20-1
CASSPGRGTSKNIQYF - TRBJ2-4 - TRBV5-6
CSALEGIGSYEQYF once TRBJ2-7 - TRBV20-1
CASSQAQSNADTQYF - TRBJ2-3 - TRBV3-1
CASSAGIPRSYEQYF once TRBJ2-7 - TRBV3-1
CASSPVEGMARNEQFF - TRBJ2-1 - TRBV18
CASSQDIPGGNQPQHF - TRBJ1-5 - TRBV4-3
CASSLERSGANVLTF few TRBJ2-6 - TRBV5-1
CSAPGQRTDTQYF - TRBJ2-3 TRBD1 TRBV20-1
CASSTDRASYNSPLHF - TRBJ1-6 TRBD1 TRBV18
CSARQGEAFF - TRBJ1-1 TRBD1 TRBV29-1
CASSPDSARGEQYF - TRBJ2-5 - TRBV12-3/TRBV12-4
CASSLEVGDKDTQYF - TRBJ2-3 - TRBV5-1
CSVAGANYGYTF - TRBJ1-2 - TRBV29-1
CASSAPGGAEAFF - TRBJ1-1 - TRBV7-3
CASSSKTGDEKLFF - TRBJ1-4 TRBD1 TRBV5-4
CASSTPGTTEAFF - TRBJ1-1 - TRBV7-2
CASSPDGEAFF - TRBJ1-1 - TRBV7-6
CASSTGSNQPQHF - TRBJ1-5 - TRBV7-2
CASSLDTTGYGYTF - TRBJ1-2 - TRBV7-6
CAISQDTRDRVGGGANVLTF - TRBJ2-6 TRBD1 TRBV4-3
CASSLNSGGSNERFF - TRBJ2-1 TRBD2 TRBV7-3
CATSIAAFNQPQHF - TRBJ1-5 - TRBV15
CASSARGRPYGYTF once TRBJ1-2 TRBD1 TRBV11-2
CANSLAEETQYF - TRBJ2-5 - TRBV28
CASSQGPGDQPQHF few TRBJ1-5 - TRBV3-1
CASSINGLANTEAFF - TRBJ1-1 - TRBV19
CASSTLGQGNTEAFF - TRBJ1-1 TRBD1 TRBV28
CASSLSPISTDTQYF - TRBJ2-3 - TRBV5-1
CSAPDTRRANEQFF - TRBJ2-1 - TRBV20-1
CASSYSPSGRASYEQYF few TRBJ2-7 TRBD2 TRBV6-5
CASKAWRRGDEQFF - TRBJ2-1 - TRBV5-1
CASSQAVGEQFF - TRBJ2-1 - TRBV3-1
CSAREGQGNTEAFF - TRBJ1-1 TRBD1 TRBV20-1
CASKPSGGVTSETQYF - TRBJ2-5 - TRBV27
CASSIGTGAKETQYF - TRBJ2-5 TRBD1 TRBV6-6
CASRGSPGEQYF few TRBJ2-7 - TRBV6-6
CASSHALAGVEQFF many TRBJ2-1 TRBD2 TRBV4-2
CASSYPVAGGAPTDTQYF - TRBJ2-3 TRBD2 TRBV6-2/TRBV6-3
CASRQDTREQYF - TRBJ2-5 - TRBV28
CASSLFRRALNEQFF once TRBJ2-1 - TRBV7-3
CSVVGRQETQYF many TRBJ2-5 - TRBV29-1